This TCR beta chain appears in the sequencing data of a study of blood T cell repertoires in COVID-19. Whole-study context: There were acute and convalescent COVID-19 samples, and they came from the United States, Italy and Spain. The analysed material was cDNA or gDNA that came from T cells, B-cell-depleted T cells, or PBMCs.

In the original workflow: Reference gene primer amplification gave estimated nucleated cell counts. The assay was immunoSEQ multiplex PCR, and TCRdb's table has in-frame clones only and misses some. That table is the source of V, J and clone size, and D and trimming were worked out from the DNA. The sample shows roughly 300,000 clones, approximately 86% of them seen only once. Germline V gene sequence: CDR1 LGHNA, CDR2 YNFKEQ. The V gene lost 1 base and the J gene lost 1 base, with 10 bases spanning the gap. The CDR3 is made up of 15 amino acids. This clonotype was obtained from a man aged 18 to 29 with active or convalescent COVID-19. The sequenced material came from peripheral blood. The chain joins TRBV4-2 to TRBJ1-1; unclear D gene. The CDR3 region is CASSQGRDPNTEAFF. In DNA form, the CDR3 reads TGTGCCAGCAGCCAAGGTCGAGATCCGAACACTGAAGCTTTCTTT.